This T cell receptor beta chain originates from a study of cytomegalovirus exposure and HLA in healthy donors. Study in general: Earlier sequencing of some 170 million T cells yielded roughly 120 million unique TCR beta sequences.

Comments on this clone: Its antigen is unidentified.

The CDR3 loop spans 14 amino acids. The V end lost 3 bases, the J end lost 1 base, and 10 bases lay between the germline ends. The germline gives CDR1 SGDLS, CDR2 YYNGEE. Overall study findings and caveats: Earlier analysis looked at TCR beta V segments, and most were productive about 87% or about 30% of the time. In vitro work confirmed that three CMV-associated chains recognize CMV antigens. A list of approximately 160 TCR beta chains associated with cytomegalovirus was given.

PCR employed 60 Vbeta and 13 Jbeta primers. Some clones are missing from TCRdb's copy, which holds only in-frame ones; the method was immunoSEQ multiplex PCR. Of 100,000 to 120,000 clones in the sample, over 75% were seen once. Specimen: PBMCs. The V gene is TRBV9, the J gene TRBJ2-5, with D perhaps TRBD2 (5 bases). The TCR sequence derives from a woman between 25 and 40 years old in good health and CMV-seropositive. The CDR3 protein is CASSALAVQETQYF. As DNA, the CDR3 is TGTGCCAGCAGCGCGCTAGCAGTCCAAGAGACCCAGTACTTC.